The next 27 T cell receptor beta chains were all read from a single sample in a study of control samples from healthy donors and cancer patients. Sequenced by immunoSEQ multiplex PCR; TCRdb stores in-frame clones only, minus some. The sample lists about 92,000 clones, 82% occurring once. The source material was blood. These receptors all stem from a woman aged 55-70 years in good health.

This chain connects TRBV7-9 to TRBJ2-7, with D possibly called TRBD1 or TRBD2 (5 bases each). Germline V CDR1 and CDR2: SEHNR, FQNEAQ (reference sequence). The CDR3 loop spans 19 amino acids. Trimming stripped 5 bases from V and 10 bases from J, with 36 bases between. This CDR3 reads CASSTTRDGVNPSLFGQYF. The CDR3 DNA sequence: TGTGCCAGCAGCACGACTCGGGACGGCGTTAACCCCAGCCTCTTCGGTCAGTACTTC.

The J gene is TRBJ1-1, the V gene TRBV5-1, with TRBD1 identical over 8 bases. The CDR3 length is 14 residues. From germline, CDR1 is SGHRS and CDR2 YFSETQ. V shed 4 bases, J shed 1 base, and the junction held 3 bases outside the gene matches. The CDR3 nucleotides are TGCGCCAGCAGCAAAGGGACAGGGAACACTGAAGCTTTCTTT. As protein: CASSKGTGNTEAFF.

The chain combines TRBV2 with TRBJ2-1; 8 nucleotides match TRBD1. The CDR3 runs 13 residues. Per germline, CDR1 SNHLY and CDR2 FYNNEI. Trimming removed 7 bases from V and 7 bases from J; junction bases left unmatched: 6. The CDR3 reads CASTGQGPNEQFF. The CDR3 DNA reads as TGTGCCAGCACCGGACAGGGTCCTAATGAGCAGTTCTTC.

The gene calls are TRBV28 and TRBJ2-3; the match to TRBD1 covers 9 bases. The length of the CDR3 is 15 residues. Looked up from germline, CDR1 is MDHEN and CDR2 is SYDVKM. V lost 4 bases to trimming and J lost 6 bases; unmatched junction nucleotides: 8. CDR3 nucleotides: TGTGCCAGCAGTTCTACCGGGACAGGGTACGATACGCAGTATTTT. Translation: CASSSTGTGYDTQYF.

The chain joins TRBV29-1 to TRBJ1-2, with 8 bases aligning to TRBD1. The CDR3 is made up of 13 amino acids. V trimming: 4 bases; J trimming: 4 bases; junction bases outside the gene matches: 5. CDR1 is SQVTM, CDR2 ANQGSEA, per germline. This chain's CDR3 is CSVVGTGFYGYTF. For the CDR3, the DNA is TGCAGCGTTGTGGGGACAGGCTTCTATGGCTACACCTTC.

The V and J genes are TRBV7-6 and TRBJ2-5, with 7 bases matching TRBD1. The CDR3 has 15 residues. CDR1 is SGHVS, CDR2 FNYEAQ, per germline. V was pared by 3 bases and J by 5 bases, with 9 bases of the junction left unmatched. CDR3 bases: TGTGCCAGCAGCTTCACAGGGGAATGGGGTGAGACCCAGTACTTC. This sequence encodes CASSFTGEWGETQYF.

Only one count was recorded for this clone. J is TRBJ1-6 and V is TRBV27, with D tentatively TRBD1 (6 bases). The V gene lost 5 bases and the J gene lost 9 bases, with 14 bases spanning the gap. The CDR3 sequence is 14 residues long. The germline gives CDR1 MNHEY, CDR2 SMNVEV (reference sequence). CDR3 loop: CASSPQGVGSPLHF. The CDR3 DNA reads as TGTGCCAGCAGTCCACAGGGAGTTGGTTCACCCCTCCACTTT.

This clone was detected a few times. The chain combines TRBV24-1 with TRBJ1-5; D is unclear. CDR1 is KGHDR, CDR2 SFDVKD, per germline. Trimming took 3 bases from V and 7 from J, leaving 15 bases between them. The CDR3 covers 15 residues. This chain's CDR3 is CATSDTGERGQPQHF. In DNA form, the CDR3 reads TGTGCCACCAGTGATACCGGAGAGCGCGGACAGCCCCAGCATTTT.

A few counts support this clone. Other DNA sequences of this sample code for an identical CDR3. This chain uses TRBV14 with TRBJ1-1; D gene unclear. Germline CDR1 and CDR2: SGHDN and FVKESK. The CDR3 is made up of 14 amino acids. Trimming removed 2 bases at V and 0 bases at J, with 7 bases between. Here the CDR3 reads CASSQPGMNTEAFF. The DNA of the CDR3 is TGTGCCAGCAGCCAACCGGGGATGAACACTGAAGCTTTCTTT.

The gene calls are TRBV6-6 and TRBJ1-2, with D hard to call. Germline V gene lookup returns CDR1 MNHNY and CDR2 SVGAGI (reference sequence). Trimming left V 8 bases short and J 4 bases short, with 11 bases between. The CDR3 length is 12 residues. The CDR3 DNA reads as TGTGCCAGCGGGGAGCTCGGCTATGGCTACACCTTC. Translation: CASGELGYGYTF.

The chain has TRBV19 and TRBJ2-7; maybe TRBD1 (6 bases). The ends were cut back, 4 bases at V and 0 bases at J, with 16 bases in the middle. The CDR3 has 16 residues. The germline V gene encodes CDR1 LNHDA and CDR2 SQIVND (reference sequence). The CDR3: CASSTIRTESSYEQYF. CDR3 DNA sequence: TGTGCCAGTAGTACCATTAGGACAGAAAGCTCCTACGAGCAGTACTTC.

The chain joins TRBV7-2 to TRBJ1-5; 9 bases line up with TRBD1. This CDR3 has 15 residues. Per germline, CDR1 SGHTA and CDR2 FQGNSA. The junction had 6 bases not matched to a gene; V was cut back by 3 bases and J by 6 bases. The CDR3 coding sequence is TGTGCCAGCAGCTTGGGACAGGGACGTTTTCAGCCCCAGCATTTT. Translation: CASSLGQGRFQPQHF.

The sample holds one count of this clone. The rearrangement uses TRBV6-4 and TRBJ2-1, with 11 bases matching TRBD2. The germline V gene has CDR1 MRHNA and CDR2 SNTAGT. The CDR3 has 15 residues. Trimming cost V 6 bases and J 6 bases; bases outside gene matches: 7. CDR3 amino acids: CASRGTSGGPNEQFF. The CDR3 DNA follows: TGTGCCAGCAGAGGAACTAGCGGGGGTCCCAATGAGCAGTTCTTC.

The J gene is TRBJ1-1, the V gene TRBV6-2 or TRBV6-3; 9 bases map to TRBD1. The CDR3 totals 15 residues. Germline-derived CDR1 and CDR2 are MNHEY and SVGEGT. The V gene end was trimmed by 5 bases and the J gene end by 5 bases; junction bases not matched to a gene: 9. CDR3: CASSRKTGGWTEAFF. Here the CDR3 DNA reads TGTGCCAGCAGTCGAAAAACAGGGGGCTGGACTGAAGCTTTCTTT.

This clone has only a few counts. This chain uses TRBV7-2 with TRBJ1-2, with D hard to call. The V gene's germline CDR1 is SGHTA and CDR2 FQGNSA. V lost 1 base and J 6 bases, leaving 12 bases between the germline ends. The CDR3 consists of 14 residues. The CDR3 DNA follows: TGTGCCAGCAGCTTAGGGTTAGGCTTCAATGGCTACACCTTC. Translating it yields CASSLGLGFNGYTF.

The V gene is TRBV27, the J gene TRBJ2-7; D gene uncertain. V lost 3 bases and J 2 bases, leaving 8 bases between the germline ends. Germline CDR1 is MNHEY and CDR2 is SMNVEV (reference sequence). The CDR3 totals 13 residues. CDR3 amino acids: CASSLDGTYEQYF. CDR3 sequence (DNA): TGTGCCAGCAGTTTGGACGGTACCTACGAGCAGTACTTC.

A single count supports this clone. The gene calls are TRBV6-5 and TRBJ2-7; D is perhaps TRBD1 (5 bases). Germline V gene data show CDR1 as MNHEY and CDR2 as SVGAGI. The germline V and J ends were trimmed by 7 bases and 3 bases, with 10 bases remaining between them. The length of the CDR3 is 12 residues. The CDR3 protein is CASNPTVYEQYF. The CDR3 region has the DNA TGTGCCAGCAACCCGACAGTCTACGAGCAGTACTTC.

This clone has a single count. The V call is TRBV7-9, the J call TRBJ1-2; 9 bases agree with TRBD1. This CDR3 is 13 amino acids long. With 7 bases clipped from V and 2 bases from J, the junction kept 2 bases outside the gene matches. Germline lookup yields CDR1 SEHNR and CDR2 FQNEAQ (reference sequence). In DNA, the CDR3 is TGTGCCAGCACTACAGGGGGCAACTATGGCTACACCTTC. Translating gives CASTTGGNYGYTF.

V gene TRBV4-3 combines with J gene TRBJ1-6; D perhaps matches TRBD1 (5 bases). The CDR3 length is 13 residues. Germline CDR1 is LGHNA and CDR2 is YSLEER. The germline V and J ends were trimmed by 1 base and 11 bases, with 9 bases remaining between them. This CDR3 is CASSQARGAPLHF. For the CDR3, the DNA is TGCGCCAGCAGCCAAGCTCGGGGGGCACCCCTCCACTTT.

This sequence joins TRBV6-5 and TRBJ1-1; D gene ambiguous. Trimming stripped 8 bases from V and 0 bases from J, with 16 bases between. CDR1 and CDR2 (germline): MNHEY, SVGAGI. This CDR3 contains 15 residues. The CDR3 spells CASSLSGSMNTEAFF. The CDR3, as DNA: TGTGCCAGCTCCCTCTCGGGTTCGATGAACACTGAAGCTTTCTTT.

V usage is TRBV3-1 (or the pseudogene TRBV3-2) and J usage is TRBJ1-1; 9 nucleotides align to TRBD1. Trimming at V came to 4 bases and at J to 5 bases, leaving 11 bases not matched to a gene. The CDR3 sequence is 16 residues long. The germline CDR1 and CDR2 sequences are LGHDT and YNNKEL (reference sequence). CDR3 in DNA: TGTGCCAGCAGCCCTCCCCAGAACAGGGGGCGAACTGAAGCTTTCTTT. Its translation: CASSPPQNRGRTEAFF.

The chain carries TRBV7-6 and TRBJ1-1; tentative D call: TRBD1 (6 bases). The CDR3 is 15 residues long. Trimming removed 6 bases from V and 0 bases from J, with 14 bases in between. The V gene's germline CDR1 is SGHVS and CDR2 FNYEAQ. CDR3 sequence: CASRDLGGVNTEAFF. CDR3 bases: TGTGCCAGCAGAGATTTAGGGGGGGTGAACACTGAAGCTTTCTTT.

The rearrangement uses TRBV9 and TRBJ2-3, with D hard to call. The CDR3 spans 15 residues. CDR1 is SGDLS and CDR2 is YYNGEE in the germline V gene. V lost 1 base, J lost 0 bases, and 9 bases lay in between. The CDR3 here is CASSVTQASTDTQYF. The CDR3, as DNA: TGTGCCAGCAGCGTAACTCAGGCTAGCACAGATACGCAGTATTTT.

This clone has just a few counts. The gene calls are TRBV6-1 and TRBJ2-7, with 8 bases lining up with TRBD1. Germline CDR1 MNHNS, CDR2 SASEGT. Trimming took 1 base from V and 12 from J; bases not matched to a gene: 8. CDR3 size: 13 residues. The CDR3 nucleotides read TGTGCCAGCAGTGAAGGGACAGGGCTCGCGATGTACTTC. Its protein is CASSEGTGLAMYF.

The V and J genes are TRBV19 and TRBJ1-5; TRBD1 agrees at 8 bases. Germline V gene lookup returns CDR1 LNHDA and CDR2 SQIVND (reference sequence). The CDR3 is 13 amino acids. The J segment lost 4 bases and the V segment lost 7 bases, leaving 3 bases of the junction unmatched. For the CDR3, the DNA is TGTGCCAGTACGGACAGGGAGAATCAGCCCCAGCATTTT. It codes for CASTDRENQPQHF. Variable domain in full (rest from reference TRBV19 and TRBJ1-5): DGGITQSPKYLFRKEGQNVTLSCEQNLNHDAMYWYRQDPGQGLRLIYYSQIVNDFQKGDIAEGYSVSREKKESFPLTVTSAQKNPTAFYLCASTDRENQPQHFGDGTRLSIL.

V is TRBV18 and J is TRBJ2-7, with TRBD1 identical over 8 bases. The CDR3 sequence is 13 residues long. Germline V gives CDR1 KGHSH, CDR2 LQKENI. Germline trimming cut 6 bases from V and 2 bases from J; bases unmatched to any gene: 3. The CDR3 loop is CASSEGQAYEQYF. DNA of the CDR3: TGTGCCAGCTCTGAGGGACAGGCCTACGAGCAGTACTTC.

The chain's CDR3 is CASSPGRLNTGELFF. CDR3 sequence (DNA): TGTGCCAGCAGCCCGGGACGGTTGAACACCGGGGAGCTGTTTTTT. The chain is built from TRBV3-1 (or the pseudogene TRBV3-2) and TRBJ2-2; D could derive from TRBD1 or TRBD2 (5 bases each). This CDR3 has 15 residues. CDR1 and CDR2 from the germline V gene are LGHDT and YNNKEL (reference sequence). Between the trimmed V and J ends, which lost 4 bases and 1 base, there was a span of 10 bases.